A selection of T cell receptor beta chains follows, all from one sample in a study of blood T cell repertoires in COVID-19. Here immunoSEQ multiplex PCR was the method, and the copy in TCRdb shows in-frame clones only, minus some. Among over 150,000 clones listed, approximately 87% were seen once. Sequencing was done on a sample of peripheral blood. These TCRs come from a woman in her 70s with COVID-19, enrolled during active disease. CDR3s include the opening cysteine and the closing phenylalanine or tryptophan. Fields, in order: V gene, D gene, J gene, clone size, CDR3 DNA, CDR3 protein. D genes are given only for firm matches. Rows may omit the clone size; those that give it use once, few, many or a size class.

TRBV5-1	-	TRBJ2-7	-	TGCGCCAGCAGGGCAGAGGAAACCTACGAGCAGTACTTC	CASRAEETYEQYF
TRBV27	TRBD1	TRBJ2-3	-	TGTGCCAGCAGTTTAGCACCACAGGGGGCCGATACGCAGTATTTT	CASSLAPQGADTQYF
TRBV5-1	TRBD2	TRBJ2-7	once	TGCGCCAGCAGCTTTTCCGGGACTAGCGGCTACGAGCAGTACTTC	CASSFSGTSGYEQYF
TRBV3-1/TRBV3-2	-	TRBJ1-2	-	TGTGCCAGCAGCCAAGATACCCGGAGCTATGGCTACACCTTC	CASSQDTRSYGYTF
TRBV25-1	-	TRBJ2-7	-	TGTGCCAGCAGTGAGAGATCCTACGAGCAGTACTTC	CASSERSYEQYF
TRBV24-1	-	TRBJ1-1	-	TGTGCCACCAGTGGTCCAGGGAACACTGAAGCTTTCTTT	CATSGPGNTEAFF
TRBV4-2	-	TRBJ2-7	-	TGTGCCAGCAGCCACGCCCAAGGGTCAGGGAACATCTACGAGCAGTACTTC	CASSHAQGSGNIYEQYF
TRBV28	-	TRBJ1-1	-	TGTGCCTCCTCAGTTAACACTGAAGCTTTCTTT	CASSVNTEAFF
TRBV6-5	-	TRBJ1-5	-	TGTGCCAGCAGTTACGGCCTTAATCAGCCCCAGCATTTT	CASSYGLNQPQHF
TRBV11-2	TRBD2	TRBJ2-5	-	TGTGCCAGCAGCTTAGGCCGGCTAGCGGATCCACAAGAGACCCAGTACTTC	CASSLGRLADPQETQYF
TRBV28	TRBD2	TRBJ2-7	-	TGTGCCAGCAGTTTTGACAGCGGGAGGAACTCCTACGAGCAGTACTTC	CASSFDSGRNSYEQYF
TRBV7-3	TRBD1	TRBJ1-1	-	TGTGCCAGCAGCTCCCACAGGGGGGAAAACACTGAAGCTTTCTTT	CASSSHRGENTEAFF
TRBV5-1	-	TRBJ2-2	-	TGCGCCAGCAGCTTGGCGCAGGGAAACACCGGGGAGCTGTTTTTT	CASSLAQGNTGELFF
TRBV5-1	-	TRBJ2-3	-	TGCGCCAGCAGCTTGGAAGAGGGAACGGATACGCAGTATTTT	CASSLEEGTDTQYF
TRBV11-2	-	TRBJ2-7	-	TGTGCCAGCAGCCAAAGGACCGCCTCATCGGGGGAGCAGTACTTC	CASSQRTASSGEQYF